The clone carrying this T cell receptor beta chain showed up many times. Its matching antigen is unknown. This sample is part of a study of T cell repertoires in cytomegalovirus infection. Findings and limits, study-wide: Within the response measured ex vivo, HLA-C-restricted CMV-specific TCR beta clonotypes were dominant.

TCRdb re-called the reads with MiXCR, one entry per CDR3 protein. The profile covers roughly 500,000 distinct CDR3 sequences, with more than 15% appearing a single time and 24% taken by the ten largest. The ends lost 6 bases at V and 1 base at J; junction bases unmatched: 3. CDR3 length: 14 residues. This sequence joins TRBV12-3 or TRBV12-4 and TRBJ2-3; TRBD2 matches 8 bases. The TCR comes from a human donor in good health (CMV status not recorded). Some clones in this sample may be carry-over from other donors' samples. Sequencing used CD8+ T cells from PBMCs. CDR3 protein: CASRAGERTDTQYF. CDR3 bases: TGTGCCAGCAGAGCGGGGGAGCGCACAGATACGCAGTATTTT.